This T cell receptor (beta chain) came from a study of response to subunit inactivated influenza vaccine. Findings of the study overall: The authors suggested that few new T cells are recruited per seasonal influenza vaccination.

In TCRdb, the RT-PCR reads were re-called with MiXCR into one record per CDR3 protein. The sample lists over 650,000 distinct CDR3 sequences; under 20% were seen once. On this clonotype: Its antigen is still unknown.

Specimen: PBMCs from blood, collected about 5 days after vaccination. The source of this sequence is a man aged 50 or older who received an inactivated influenza vaccine.

CDR3 protein: CASSLNGGYYNEQFF. CDR3 coding DNA: TGTGCCAGCAGTTTAAACGGGGGCTATTACAATGAGCAGTTCTTC. This chain links TRBV27 with TRBJ2-1, with D possibly being TRBD1 or TRBD2 (6 bases each). The CDR3 contains 15 residues. The V end was cut by 2 bases, the J end by 4 bases, with 12 bases between. Germline CDR1 reads MNHEY; CDR2 reads SMNVEV (reference sequence).